Presented here are 22 T cell receptor beta chains from one specimen sequenced in a study of shared clonotypes between healthy human individuals. Clones were sequenced by immunoSEQ multiplex PCR, and TCRdb holds only the in-frame ones, with some missing. The sample lists some 550,000 clones, roughly 97% occurring once. Sequencing input: naive CD4+ T cells sorted from blood. The subset denotes: CD45RA+ positively selected. The source of these receptors is a woman in her 30s in good health.

The chain joins TRBV28 to TRBJ2-7; 8 positions match TRBD2. Germline V gives CDR1 MDHEN, CDR2 SYDVKM. The V segment lost 2 bases and the J segment 2 bases; nucleotides outside the gene matches: 5. The CDR3 length is 15 residues. This chain's CDR3 is CASSLPAGAAYEQYF. The CDR3 DNA reads TGTGCCAGCAGTTTACCAGCGGGAGCTGCCTACGAGCAGTACTTC.

In nucleotides, the CDR3 is TGTGCCAGCAGCGTAGAACCTTCGCTTGGCTACACCTTC. Its protein is CASSVEPSLGYTF. V is TRBV9 and J is TRBJ1-2, with D unresolved. Germline V gene data show CDR1 as SGDLS and CDR2 as YYNGEE. The CDR3 totals 13 residues. V lost 0 bases and J lost 7, with 10 bases in between.

The rearrangement uses TRBV6-5 and TRBJ2-7; perhaps TRBD1 as D (6 bases). Germline V lookup: CDR1 MNHEY, CDR2 SVGAGI. This CDR3 comprises 15 residues. Trimming shortened V by 2 bases and J by 4 bases, and 15 bases separated the two germline ends. The CDR3 reads CASSYGGPWVYEQYF. The CDR3 nucleotides read TGTGCCAGCAGTTACGGGGGCCCGTGGGTGTACGAGCAGTACTTC.

This sequence joins TRBV5-4 and TRBJ1-1, with D possibly matching TRBD1 (6 bases). Trimming removed 0 bases from V and 0 bases from J, with 9 bases in between. CDR3 size: 15 residues. Germline CDR1 SGHNT, CDR2 YYREEE (reference sequence). Here the CDR3 reads CASSLAGQLNTEAFF. The DNA for the CDR3 is TGTGCCAGCAGCTTGGCTGGACAGTTGAACACTGAAGCTTTCTTT.

V and J are TRBV19 and TRBJ2-7; D may be TRBD2 (5 bases). The CDR3 has 14 amino acids. V lost 5 bases and J 0 bases, leaving 11 bases between the germline ends. Germline V lookup: CDR1 LNHDA, CDR2 SQIVND (reference sequence). This CDR3 is CASSRTGTSYEQYF. For the CDR3, the DNA is TGTGCCAGTAGTCGAACGGGAACCTCCTACGAGCAGTACTTC.

The genes are TRBV29-1 and TRBJ2-1; 7 bases line up with TRBD2. V trimming: 0 bases; J trimming: 13 bases; junction bases outside the gene matches: 9. CDR1 and CDR2 (germline): SQVTM, ANQGSEA. CDR3 size: 13 residues. CDR3 sequence reads: CSVEDYTRGEQFF. As DNA, the CDR3 is TGCAGCGTTGAAGATTATACTCGGGGGGAACAGTTCTTC.

This chain joins TRBV7-9 and TRBJ2-7, with D perhaps TRBD1 or TRBD2 (6 bases each). CDR3 length: 15 residues. In germline, CDR1 is SEHNR, CDR2 FQNEAQ (reference sequence). The ends were cut back, 5 bases at V and 5 bases at J, with 19 bases in the middle. CDR3 DNA: TGTGCCAGCAGCGAGCGGACGGACAGCGGGCACGAGCAGTACTTC. It translates to CASSERTDSGHEQYF.

This rearrangement joins TRBV27 to TRBJ1-1, with 7 bases aligning to TRBD1. Germline CDR1 reads MNHEY; CDR2 reads SMNVEV (reference sequence). Trimming at V came to 6 bases and at J to 6 bases, leaving 16 bases not matched to a gene. The length of the CDR3 is 16 residues. The CDR3 loop is CASSPTGLRKSAEAFF. CDR3 bases: TGTGCCAGCAGCCCGACAGGGTTAAGGAAATCGGCTGAAGCTTTCTTT.

The V and J genes are TRBV19 and TRBJ2-1; 10 nucleotides agree with TRBD1. The CDR3 spans 15 residues. Germline assignment: CDR1 LNHDA and CDR2 SQIVND (reference sequence). V dropped 11 bases and J dropped 8; count of bases not matched to a gene: 15. The CDR3 DNA reads TGTGCCTCTCGAACCGGGACAGGGGAAATCTATGAGCAGTTCTTC. It specifies CASRTGTGEIYEQFF.

The V and J genes are TRBV2 and TRBJ2-7; 10 bases are shared with TRBD2. This CDR3 is built from 13 residues. In germline, CDR1 is SNHLY, CDR2 FYNNEI. V dropped 7 bases and J dropped 6; count of bases not matched to a gene: 6. In DNA form, the CDR3 reads TGTGCCAGCACCGCCGGGACTAGCGTCGAGCAGTACTTC. Amino acid sequence: CASTAGTSVEQYF.

V is TRBV15 and J is TRBJ2-7; 12 positions agree with TRBD2. The CDR3 extends over 16 amino acids. V lost 1 base and J lost 5; bases outside the gene matches: 6. Germline V gene data show CDR1 as LNHNV and CDR2 as YYDKDF (reference sequence). CDR3 DNA sequence: TGTGCCACCAGCAGAGGGGGGCTAGCGGGAGGGAACGAGCAGTACTTC. Translated: CATSRGGLAGGNEQYF.

Of note for this clone: This sample also contains other DNA sequences that code for the same CDR3. The rearrangement joins TRBV6-5 to TRBJ1-4; TRBD1 matches 8 bases. This CDR3 spans 13 amino acids. V shed 5 bases and J 5 bases; nucleotides not matched to a gene: 1. Germline values: CDR1 MNHEY, CDR2 SVGAGI. CDR3 loop: CASSRDRNEKLFF. The CDR3 coding sequence is TGTGCCAGCAGTAGGGACAGGAATGAAAAACTGTTTTTT.

Here the CDR3 reads CASSLGQGLKLFF. Here the CDR3 DNA reads TGTGCCAGCAGCTTAGGACAGGGATTAAAACTGTTTTTT. This chain links TRBV7-6 with TRBJ1-4; 7 nucleotides agree with TRBD1. Germline V gene data show CDR1 as SGHVS and CDR2 as FNYEAQ. V gave up 1 base and J gave up 10 bases; unmatched junction bases: 3. The CDR3 sequence is 13 residues long.

The chain links TRBV9 to TRBJ2-3; 13 bases fit TRBD2. The CDR3 runs 17 residues. Germline V gives CDR1 SGDLS, CDR2 YYNGEE. V was clipped by 4 bases and J by 0 bases; unmatched bases: 5. CDR3 in amino acids: CASSSGTSGTSTDTQYF. DNA of the CDR3: TGTGCCAGCAGCTCCGGGACTAGCGGGACTAGCACAGATACGCAGTATTTT.

The genes are TRBV19 and TRBJ1-1, with D possibly being TRBD1 (5 bases). The CDR3 runs 15 residues. Deletions cut 7 bases from V and 2 bases from J, with 17 bases between. Germline values: CDR1 LNHDA, CDR2 SQIVND (reference sequence). CDR3 residues: CASKISGEGNTEAFF. CDR3 nucleotides: TGTGCCAGTAAAATATCGGGGGAGGGAAACACTGAAGCTTTCTTT.

The chain links TRBV9 to TRBJ1-6, with unresolved D. CDR3 size: 15 residues. Germline V CDR1 and CDR2: SGDLS, YYNGEE. V dropped 4 bases and J dropped 2 bases, with 10 bases sitting between them. The CDR3 spells CASSTQSTYNSPLHF. CDR3 DNA sequence: TGTGCCAGCAGCACCCAGTCGACCTATAATTCACCCCTCCACTTT. The full variable domain, in which reference TRBV9 and TRBJ1-6 provide the parts outside the CDR3, is DSGVTQTPKHLITATGQRVTLRCSPRSGDLSVYWYQQSLDQGLQFLIQYYNGEERAKGNILERFSAQQFPDLHSELNLSSLELGDSALYFCASSTQSTYNSPLHFGNGTRLTVT.

This chain connects TRBV19 to TRBJ1-2; 7 bases line up with TRBD1. The CDR3 covers 13 residues. Germline V gives CDR1 LNHDA, CDR2 SQIVND (reference sequence). J gave up 7 bases and V 10 bases, and 12 bases lay outside the gene matches. CDR3 DNA sequence: TGTGCCAACCAGCACAGGGGAGTAGGTGGCTACACCTTC. Protein sequence: CANQHRGVGGYTF.

V usage is TRBV2 and J usage is TRBJ1-3; 7 bases line up with TRBD1. The V segment lost 4 bases and the J segment 2 bases; nucleotides outside the gene matches: 2. Germline CDR1 reads SNHLY; CDR2 reads FYNNEI. The CDR3 covers 14 residues. CDR3 sequence reads: CASSGQGPGNTIYF. The CDR3 nucleotides are TGTGCCAGCAGTGGACAGGGACCTGGAAACACCATATATTTT. The whole variable domain, filled in from reference TRBV2 and TRBJ1-3, reads EPEVTQTPSHQVTQMGQEVILRCVPISNHLYFYWYRQILGQKVEFLVSFYNNEISEKSEIFDDQFSVERPDGSNFTLKIRSTKLEDSAMYFCASSGQGPGNTIYFGEGSWLTVV.

CDR3 sequence (DNA): TGCGCCAGCAGCGGGGGGCAGGGAGAGACCCAGTACTTC. It specifies CASSGGQGETQYF. V is TRBV5-1 and J is TRBJ2-5; D tentatively reads TRBD1 or TRBD2 (6 bases each). The CDR3 covers 13 residues. The germline gives CDR1 SGHRS, CDR2 YFSETQ. V was trimmed by 4 bases and J by 4 bases, leaving 11 bases between them.

The rearrangement links TRBV10-3 to TRBJ2-7; tentatively, D is TRBD2 (5 bases). Germline V gene data show CDR1 as ENHRY and CDR2 as SYGVKD. CDR3 size: 13 residues. The V and J ends lost 7 bases and 5 bases respectively, with 15 bases between them. The CDR3 here is CAINRGFGDEQYF. The CDR3 nucleotides are TGTGCCATCAATAGAGGGTTCGGTGACGAGCAGTACTTC.

A note on this clone: This sample also contains other DNA sequences that code for the same CDR3. The V and J genes are TRBV19 and TRBJ2-2; D is unresolved. CDR1 is LNHDA, CDR2 SQIVND, per germline (reference sequence). The CDR3 consists of 14 residues. Trimming stripped 0 bases from V and 2 bases from J, with 4 bases between. CDR3 protein: CASSIDRNTGELFF. The CDR3 DNA sequence: TGTGCCAGTAGTATAGACAGAAACACCGGGGAGCTGTTTTTT.

The chain couples TRBV4-1 to TRBJ2-3; D may match TRBD1 or TRBD2 (6 bases each). The germline CDR1 and CDR2 sequences are MGHRA and YSYEKL. The CDR3 runs to 15 residues. The ends were cut back, 3 bases at V and 2 bases at J, with 12 bases in the middle. In DNA form, the CDR3 reads TGCGCCAGCAGCCAGAGGGGGGAACCCACAGATACGCAGTATTTT. Protein product: CASSQRGEPTDTQYF.